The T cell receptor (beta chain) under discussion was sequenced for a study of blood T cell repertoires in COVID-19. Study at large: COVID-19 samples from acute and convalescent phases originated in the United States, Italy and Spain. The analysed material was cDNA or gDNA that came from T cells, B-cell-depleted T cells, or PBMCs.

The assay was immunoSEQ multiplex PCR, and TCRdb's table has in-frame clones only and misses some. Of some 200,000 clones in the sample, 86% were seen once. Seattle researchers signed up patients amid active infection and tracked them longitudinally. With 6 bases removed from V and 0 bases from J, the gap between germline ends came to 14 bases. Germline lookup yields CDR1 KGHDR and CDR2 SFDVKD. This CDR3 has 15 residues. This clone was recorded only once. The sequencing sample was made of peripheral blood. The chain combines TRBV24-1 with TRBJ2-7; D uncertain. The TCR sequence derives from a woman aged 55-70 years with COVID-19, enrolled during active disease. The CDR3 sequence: CATSTPTRISYEQYF. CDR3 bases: TGTGCCACCAGTACCCCGACAAGGATCTCCTACGAGCAGTACTTC.